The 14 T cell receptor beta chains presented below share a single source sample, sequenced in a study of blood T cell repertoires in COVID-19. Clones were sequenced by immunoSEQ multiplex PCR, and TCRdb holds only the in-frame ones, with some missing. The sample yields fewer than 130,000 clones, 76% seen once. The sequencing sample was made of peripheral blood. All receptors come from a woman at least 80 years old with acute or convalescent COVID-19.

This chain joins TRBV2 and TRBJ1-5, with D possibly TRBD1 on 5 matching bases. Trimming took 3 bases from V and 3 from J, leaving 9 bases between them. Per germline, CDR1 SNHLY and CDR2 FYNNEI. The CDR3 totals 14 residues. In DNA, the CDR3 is TGTGCCAGCAGTGATGTCAGGGACAATCAGCCCCAGCATTTT. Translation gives CASSDVRDNQPQHF.

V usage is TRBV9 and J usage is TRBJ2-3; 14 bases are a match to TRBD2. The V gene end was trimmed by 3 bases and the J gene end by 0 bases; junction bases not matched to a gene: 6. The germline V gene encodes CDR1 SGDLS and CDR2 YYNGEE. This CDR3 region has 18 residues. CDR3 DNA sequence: TGTGCCAGCAGCGAGGGACTAGCGGGAGAGCCTAGCACAGATACGCAGTATTTT. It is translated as CASSEGLAGEPSTDTQYF.

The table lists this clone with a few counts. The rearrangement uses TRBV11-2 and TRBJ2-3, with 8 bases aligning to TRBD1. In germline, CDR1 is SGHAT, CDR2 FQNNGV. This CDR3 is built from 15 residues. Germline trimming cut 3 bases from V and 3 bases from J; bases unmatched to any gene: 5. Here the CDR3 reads CASSFQGAETDTQYF. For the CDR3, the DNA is TGTGCCAGCAGCTTTCAGGGGGCCGAGACAGATACGCAGTATTTT.

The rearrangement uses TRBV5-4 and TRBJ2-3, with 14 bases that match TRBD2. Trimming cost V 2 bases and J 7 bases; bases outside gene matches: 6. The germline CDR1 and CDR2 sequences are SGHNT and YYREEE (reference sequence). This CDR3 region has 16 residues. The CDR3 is CASSFRGLAGAHTQYF. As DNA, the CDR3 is TGTGCCAGCAGCTTCCGGGGACTAGCGGGAGCCCATACGCAGTATTTT.

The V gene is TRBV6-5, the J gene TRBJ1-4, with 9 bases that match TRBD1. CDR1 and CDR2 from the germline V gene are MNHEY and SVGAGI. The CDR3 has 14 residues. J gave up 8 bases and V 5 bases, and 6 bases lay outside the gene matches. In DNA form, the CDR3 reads TGTGCCAGCAGTCCCTGGACAGGGGAGGAAAAACTGTTTTTT. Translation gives CASSPWTGEEKLFF.

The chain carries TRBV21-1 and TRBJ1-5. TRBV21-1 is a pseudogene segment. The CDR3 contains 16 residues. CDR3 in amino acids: CASSNHWGDGGQPQHF. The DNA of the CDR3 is TGTGCCAGCAGCAATCATTGGGGGGACGGCGGTCAGCCCCAGCATTTT.

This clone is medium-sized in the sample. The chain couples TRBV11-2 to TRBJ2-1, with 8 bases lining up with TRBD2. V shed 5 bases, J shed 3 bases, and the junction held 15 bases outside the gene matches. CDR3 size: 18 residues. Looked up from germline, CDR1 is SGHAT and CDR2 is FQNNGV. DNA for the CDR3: TGTGCCAGCAGCCGCCCACGGGGGTGGCTAGCGGGCTACAATGAGCAGTTCTTC. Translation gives CASSRPRGWLAGYNEQFF.

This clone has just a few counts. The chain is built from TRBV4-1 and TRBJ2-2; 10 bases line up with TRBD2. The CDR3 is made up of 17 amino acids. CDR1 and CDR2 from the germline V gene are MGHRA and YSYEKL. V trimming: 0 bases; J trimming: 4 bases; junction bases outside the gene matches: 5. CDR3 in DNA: TGCGCCAGCAGCCAAGAGATAGCGGGGGGACCCACCGGGGAGCTGTTTTTT. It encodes CASSQEIAGGPTGELFF.

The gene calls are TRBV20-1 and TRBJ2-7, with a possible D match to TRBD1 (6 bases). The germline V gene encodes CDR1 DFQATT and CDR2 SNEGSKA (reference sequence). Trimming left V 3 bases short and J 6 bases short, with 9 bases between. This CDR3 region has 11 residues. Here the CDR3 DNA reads TGCAGTGCTAGCCGACAGGCCGAGCAGTACTTC. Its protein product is CSASRQAEQYF.

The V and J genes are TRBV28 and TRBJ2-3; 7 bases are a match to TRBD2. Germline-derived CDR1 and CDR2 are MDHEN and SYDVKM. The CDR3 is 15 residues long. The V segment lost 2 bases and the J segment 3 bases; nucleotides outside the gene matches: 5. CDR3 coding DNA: TGTGCCAGCAGTTTAGCGGGAGCTAGTACAGATACGCAGTATTTT. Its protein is CASSLAGASTDTQYF. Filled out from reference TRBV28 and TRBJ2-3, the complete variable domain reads DVKVTQSSRYLVKRTGEKVFLECVQDMDHENMFWYRQDPGLGLRLIYFSYDVKMKEKGDIPEGYSVSREKKERFSLILESASTNQTSMYLCASSLAGASTDTQYFGPGTRLTVL.

The CDR3 sequence is CASRVKGQGPYNEQFF. Here the CDR3 DNA reads TGTGCCAGCAGAGTTAAGGGACAGGGACCCTACAATGAGCAGTTCTTC. The chain has TRBV7-9 and TRBJ2-1, with 9 bases identical to TRBD1. V trimming: 6 bases; J trimming: 2 bases; junction bases outside the gene matches: 8. Germline V gene lookup returns CDR1 SEHNR and CDR2 FQNEAQ (reference sequence). This CDR3 has 16 amino acids. Looking up the rest from reference TRBV7-9 and TRBJ2-1 gives the full variable domain: DTGVSQNPRHKITKRGQNVTFRCDPISEHNRLYWYRQTLGQGPEFLTYFQNEAQLEKSRLLSDRFSAERPKGSFSTLEIQRTEQGDSAMYLCASRVKGQGPYNEQFFGPGTRLTVL.

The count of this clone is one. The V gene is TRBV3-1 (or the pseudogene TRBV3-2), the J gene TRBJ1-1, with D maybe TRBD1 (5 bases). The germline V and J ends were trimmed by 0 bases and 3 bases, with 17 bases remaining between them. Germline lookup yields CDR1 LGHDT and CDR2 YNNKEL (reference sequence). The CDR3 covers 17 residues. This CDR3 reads CASSQDSGSPGDTEAFF. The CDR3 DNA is TGTGCCAGCAGCCAAGATTCGGGGTCCCCGGGGGACACTGAAGCTTTCTTT.

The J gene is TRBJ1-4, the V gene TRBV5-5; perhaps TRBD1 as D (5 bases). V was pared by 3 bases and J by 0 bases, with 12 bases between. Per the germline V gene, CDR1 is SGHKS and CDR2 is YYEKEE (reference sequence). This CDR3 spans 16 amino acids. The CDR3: CASSSFRQTTNEKLFF. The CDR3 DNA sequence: TGTGCCAGCAGCTCCTTCAGACAGACAACTAATGAAAAACTGTTTTTT.

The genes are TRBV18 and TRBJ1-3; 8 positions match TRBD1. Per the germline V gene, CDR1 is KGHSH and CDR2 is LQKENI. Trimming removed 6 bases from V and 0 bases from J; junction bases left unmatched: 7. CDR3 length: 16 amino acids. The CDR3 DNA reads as TGTGCCAGCTCGGCAGGGGGCCTAAGCTCTGGAAACACCATATATTTT. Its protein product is CASSAGGLSSGNTIYF.